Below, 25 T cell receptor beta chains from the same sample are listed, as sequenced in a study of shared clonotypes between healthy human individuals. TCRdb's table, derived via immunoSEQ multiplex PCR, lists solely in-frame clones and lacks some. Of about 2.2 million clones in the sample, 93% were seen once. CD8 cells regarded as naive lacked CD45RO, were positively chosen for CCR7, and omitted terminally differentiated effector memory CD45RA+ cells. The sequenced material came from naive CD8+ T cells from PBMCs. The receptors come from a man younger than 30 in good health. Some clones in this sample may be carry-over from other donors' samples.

The CDR3 region has the DNA TGTGCCAGCAGCGCCTGGACTAGCGGGAGTCCAGATACGCAGTATTTT. It encodes CASSAWTSGSPDTQYF. The chain is built from TRBV9 and TRBJ2-3; TRBD2 matches at 13 bases. The ends lost 3 bases at V and 4 bases at J; junction bases unmatched: 5. The germline V gene encodes CDR1 SGDLS and CDR2 YYNGEE. The CDR3 is 16 residues long.

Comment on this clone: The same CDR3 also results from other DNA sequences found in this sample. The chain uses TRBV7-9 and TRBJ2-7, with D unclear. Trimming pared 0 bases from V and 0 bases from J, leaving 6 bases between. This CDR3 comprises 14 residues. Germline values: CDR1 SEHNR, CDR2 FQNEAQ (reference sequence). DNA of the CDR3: TGTGCCAGCAGCTTAGCGTCCGGCTCCTACGAGCAGTACTTC. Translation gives CASSLASGSYEQYF.

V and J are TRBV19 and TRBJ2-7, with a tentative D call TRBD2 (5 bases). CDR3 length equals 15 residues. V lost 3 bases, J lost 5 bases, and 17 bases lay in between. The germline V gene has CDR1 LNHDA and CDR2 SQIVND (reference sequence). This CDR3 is CASSIDRGSRNEQYF. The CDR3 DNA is TGTGCCAGTAGTATTGATAGAGGGAGCAGAAACGAGCAGTACTTC.

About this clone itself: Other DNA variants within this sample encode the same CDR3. The CDR3 DNA follows: TGTGCCAGCAGCGTCGGGACAGGGCCTGGAAACACCATATATTTT. Translation: CASSVGTGPGNTIYF. The chain carries TRBV9 and TRBJ1-3; 9 bases line up with TRBD1. The germline V gene has CDR1 SGDLS and CDR2 YYNGEE. CDR3 length equals 15 residues. V was pared by 2 bases and J by 2 bases, with 2 bases of the junction left unmatched.

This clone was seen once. This CDR3 is CASSFGAGGESEQYF. For the CDR3, the DNA is TGTGCCAGCAGCTTCGGTGCCGGGGGAGAGAGCGAGCAGTACTTC. The chain recombines TRBV7-8 with TRBJ2-7, with a weak D call TRBD2 (6 bases). Germline V lookup: CDR1 SGHVS, CDR2 FQNEAQ. This CDR3 has 15 residues. V lost 3 bases and J 6 bases, leaving 18 bases between the germline ends.

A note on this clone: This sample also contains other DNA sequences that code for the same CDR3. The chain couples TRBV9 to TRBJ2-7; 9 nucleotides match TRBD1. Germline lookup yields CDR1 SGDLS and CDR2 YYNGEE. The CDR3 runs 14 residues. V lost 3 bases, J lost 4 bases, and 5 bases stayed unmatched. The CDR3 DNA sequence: TGTGCCAGCAGCGAGAGGACAGGGGATTACGAGCAGTACTTC. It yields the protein CASSERTGDYEQYF.

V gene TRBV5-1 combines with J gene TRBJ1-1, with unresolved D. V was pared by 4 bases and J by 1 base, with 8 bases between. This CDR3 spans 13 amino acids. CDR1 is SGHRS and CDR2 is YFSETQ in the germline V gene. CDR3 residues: CASSPRQNTEAFF. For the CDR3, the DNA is TGCGCCAGCAGCCCCAGACAGAACACTGAAGCTTTCTTT. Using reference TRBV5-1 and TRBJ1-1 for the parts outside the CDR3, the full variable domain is KAGVTQTPRYLIKTRGQQVTLSCSPISGHRSVSWYQQTPGQGLQFLFEYFSETQRNKGNFPGRFSGRQFSNSRSEMNVSTLELGDSALYLCASSPRQNTEAFFGQGTRLTVV.

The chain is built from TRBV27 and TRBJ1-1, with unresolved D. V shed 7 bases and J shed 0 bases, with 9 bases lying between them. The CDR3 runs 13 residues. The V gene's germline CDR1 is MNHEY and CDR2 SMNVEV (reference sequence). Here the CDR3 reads CASMNYLNTEAFF. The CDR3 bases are TGTGCCAGCATGAATTACTTGAACACTGAAGCTTTCTTT.

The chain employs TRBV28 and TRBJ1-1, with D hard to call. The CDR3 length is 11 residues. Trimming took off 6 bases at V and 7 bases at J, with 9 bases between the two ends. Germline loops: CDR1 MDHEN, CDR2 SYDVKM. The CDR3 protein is CASRRTFEAFF. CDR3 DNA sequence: TGTGCCAGCAGACGGACGTTTGAAGCTTTCTTT.

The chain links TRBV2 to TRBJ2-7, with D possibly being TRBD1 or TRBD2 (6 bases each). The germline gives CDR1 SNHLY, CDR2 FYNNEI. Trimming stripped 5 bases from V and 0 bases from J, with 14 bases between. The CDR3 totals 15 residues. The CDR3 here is CASSPRGGGSYEQYF. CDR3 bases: TGTGCCAGCAGTCCTCGTGGAGGGGGCTCCTACGAGCAGTACTTC. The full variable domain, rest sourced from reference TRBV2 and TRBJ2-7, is EPEVTQTPSHQVTQMGQEVILRCVPISNHLYFYWYRQILGQKVEFLVSFYNNEISEKSEIFDDQFSVERPDGSNFTLKIRSTKLEDSAMYFCASSPRGGGSYEQYFGPGTRLTVT.

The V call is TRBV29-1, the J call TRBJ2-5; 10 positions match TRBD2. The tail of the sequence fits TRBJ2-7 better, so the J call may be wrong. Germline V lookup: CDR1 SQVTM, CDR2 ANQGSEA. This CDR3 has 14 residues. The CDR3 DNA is TGCAGCGTTGAGATTAGCGGGAGGAGGTACGAGCAGTACTTC. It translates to CSVEISGRRYEQYF.

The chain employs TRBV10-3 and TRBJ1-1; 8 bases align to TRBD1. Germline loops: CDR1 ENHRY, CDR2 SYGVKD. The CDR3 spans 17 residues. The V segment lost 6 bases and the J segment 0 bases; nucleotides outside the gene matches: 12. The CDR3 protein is CAISHDRGGDMNTEAFF. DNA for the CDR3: TGTGCCATCAGCCACGACAGGGGCGGGGATATGAACACTGAAGCTTTCTTT.

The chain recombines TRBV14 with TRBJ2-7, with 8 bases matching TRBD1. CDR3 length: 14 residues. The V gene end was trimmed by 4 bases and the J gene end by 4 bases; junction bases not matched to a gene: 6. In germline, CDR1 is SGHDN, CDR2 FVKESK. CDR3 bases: TGTGCCAGCAGCCGGAACAGGGGGAGTTACGAGCAGTACTTC. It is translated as CASSRNRGSYEQYF.

CDR3 region: CASSEARAVETQYF. In DNA form, the CDR3 reads TGTGCCAGCAGTGAAGCTCGGGCAGTGGAGACCCAGTACTTC. The chain joins TRBV6-1 to TRBJ2-5; D is ambiguous. CDR3 size: 14 residues. The V end was cut by 0 bases, the J end by 5 bases, with 10 bases between. Germline V gene lookup returns CDR1 MNHNS and CDR2 SASEGT.

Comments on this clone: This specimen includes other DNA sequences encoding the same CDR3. This CDR3 reads CASSLGEETQYF. CDR3 in DNA: TGTGCCAGCAGTTTGGGGGAAGAGACCCAGTACTTC. This chain joins TRBV28 and TRBJ2-5, with D perhaps TRBD1 or TRBD2 (5 bases each). Germline CDR1 and CDR2: MDHEN and SYDVKM. The CDR3 spans 12 residues. V was cut by 3 bases and J by 3 bases, with 5 bases left in between.

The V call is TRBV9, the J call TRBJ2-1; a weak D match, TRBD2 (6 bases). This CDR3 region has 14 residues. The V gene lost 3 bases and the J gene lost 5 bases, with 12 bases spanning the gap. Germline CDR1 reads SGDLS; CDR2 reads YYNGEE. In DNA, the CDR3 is TGTGCCAGCAGCGCGGACTACCCAGACAATGAGCAGTTCTTC. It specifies CASSADYPDNEQFF.

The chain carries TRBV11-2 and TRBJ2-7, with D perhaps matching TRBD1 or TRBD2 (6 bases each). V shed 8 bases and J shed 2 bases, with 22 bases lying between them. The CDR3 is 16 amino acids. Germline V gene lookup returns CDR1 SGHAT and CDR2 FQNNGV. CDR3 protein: CASAPGVLRDTYEQYF. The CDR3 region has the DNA TGTGCCAGCGCCCCGGGAGTTCTTCGGGACACCTACGAGCAGTACTTC.

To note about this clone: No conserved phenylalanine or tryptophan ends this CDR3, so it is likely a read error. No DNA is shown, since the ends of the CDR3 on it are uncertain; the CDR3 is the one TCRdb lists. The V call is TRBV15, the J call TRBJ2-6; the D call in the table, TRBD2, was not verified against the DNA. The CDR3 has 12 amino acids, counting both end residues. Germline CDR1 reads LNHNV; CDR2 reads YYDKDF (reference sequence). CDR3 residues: CATSRDPPETAQ.

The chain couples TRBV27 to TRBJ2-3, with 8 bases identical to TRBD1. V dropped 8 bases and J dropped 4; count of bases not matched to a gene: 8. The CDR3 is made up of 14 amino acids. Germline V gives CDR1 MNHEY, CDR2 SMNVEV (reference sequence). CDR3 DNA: TGTGCCAGCGGAGACAGGGGCTCCTCAGATACGCAGTATTTT. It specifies CASGDRGSSDTQYF.

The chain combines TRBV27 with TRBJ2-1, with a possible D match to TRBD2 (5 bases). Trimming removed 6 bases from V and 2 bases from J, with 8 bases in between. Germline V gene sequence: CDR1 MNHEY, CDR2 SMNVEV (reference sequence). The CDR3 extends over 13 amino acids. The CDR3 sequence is CASREGPYNEQFF. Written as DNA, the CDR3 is TGTGCCAGCAGAGAGGGCCCCTACAATGAGCAGTTCTTC.

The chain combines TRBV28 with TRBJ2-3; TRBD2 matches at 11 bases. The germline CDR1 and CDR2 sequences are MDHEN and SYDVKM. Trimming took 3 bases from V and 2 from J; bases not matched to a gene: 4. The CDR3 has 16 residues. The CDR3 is CASSLGLAAPTDTQYF. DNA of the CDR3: TGTGCCAGCAGTTTGGGACTAGCGGCGCCCACAGATACGCAGTATTTT.

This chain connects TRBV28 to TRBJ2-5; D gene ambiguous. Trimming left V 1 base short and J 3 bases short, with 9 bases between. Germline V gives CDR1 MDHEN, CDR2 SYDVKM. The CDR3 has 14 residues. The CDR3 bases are TGTGCCAGCAGTTTATATGGGATCGAAGAGACCCAGTACTTC. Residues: CASSLYGIEETQYF.

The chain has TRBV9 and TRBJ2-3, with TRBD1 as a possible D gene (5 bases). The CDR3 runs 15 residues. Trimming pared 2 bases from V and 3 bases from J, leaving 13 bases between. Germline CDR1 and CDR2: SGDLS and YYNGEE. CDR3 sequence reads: CASSVEGVRTDTQYF. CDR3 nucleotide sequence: TGTGCCAGCAGCGTGGAAGGGGTTAGGACAGATACGCAGTATTTT.

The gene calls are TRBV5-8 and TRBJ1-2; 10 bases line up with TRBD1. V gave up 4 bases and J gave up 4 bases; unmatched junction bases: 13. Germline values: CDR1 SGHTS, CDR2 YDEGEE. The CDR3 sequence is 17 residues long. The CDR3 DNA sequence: TGTGCCAGCAGCCACTTCCAGGGACAGGGGATCGGCTATGGCTACACCTTC. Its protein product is CASSHFQGQGIGYGYTF.

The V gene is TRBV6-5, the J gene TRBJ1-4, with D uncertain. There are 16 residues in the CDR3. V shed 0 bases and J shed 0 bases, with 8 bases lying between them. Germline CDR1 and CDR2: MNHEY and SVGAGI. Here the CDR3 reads CASSYSHSATNEKLFF. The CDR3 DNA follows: TGTGCCAGCAGTTACTCACATTCTGCAACTAATGAAAAACTGTTTTTT.